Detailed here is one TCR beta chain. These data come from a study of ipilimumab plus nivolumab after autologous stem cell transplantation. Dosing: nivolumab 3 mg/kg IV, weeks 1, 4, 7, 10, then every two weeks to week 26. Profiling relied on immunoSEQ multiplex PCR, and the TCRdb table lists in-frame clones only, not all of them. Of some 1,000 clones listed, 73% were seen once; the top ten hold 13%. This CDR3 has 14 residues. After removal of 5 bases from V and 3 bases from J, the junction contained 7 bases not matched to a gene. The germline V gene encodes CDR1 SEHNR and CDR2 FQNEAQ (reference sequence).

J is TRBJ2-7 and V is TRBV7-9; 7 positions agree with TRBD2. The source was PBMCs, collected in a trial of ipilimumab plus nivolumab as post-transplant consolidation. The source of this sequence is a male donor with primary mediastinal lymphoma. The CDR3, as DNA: TGTGCCAGCAGCCAACTCCCTAGCGGCTACGAGCAGTACTTC. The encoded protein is CASSQLPSGYEQYF.